These 8 T cell receptor beta chains share one sample of origin, sequenced in a study of blood T cell repertoires in COVID-19. Measured with immunoSEQ multiplex PCR; TCRdb has only the in-frame clones, and not every one. The table has 350,000 to 450,000 clones, 70% to 90% seen once. The sequenced sample was PBMCs or T cells enriched from blood (not recorded which). The receptors were gathered from a woman aged 18-35 years who had been exposed to COVID-19.

This chain joins TRBV6-2 or TRBV6-3 and TRBJ2-5; 13 nucleotides align to TRBD2. Losses at the gene ends were 5 bases for V and 5 bases for J; bases not matched to a gene: 17. The germline CDR1 and CDR2 sequences are MNHEY and SVGEGT. The CDR3 is 19 amino acids. The CDR3 bases are TGTGCCAGCAGTAAAGGACTAGCGGGGGCCGGCCCGCCTGGGGAGACCCAGTACTTC. Protein sequence: CASSKGLAGAGPPGETQYF.

The chain joins TRBV7-9 to TRBJ1-5; 9 positions agree with TRBD1. V dropped 5 bases and J dropped 6; count of bases not matched to a gene: 5. Germline assignment: CDR1 SEHNR and CDR2 FQNEAQ (reference sequence). This CDR3 comprises 14 residues. The CDR3 nucleotides read TGTGCCAGCAGCCTTACAGGGGGCGTTCAGCCCCAGCATTTT. It yields the protein CASSLTGGVQPQHF.

V and J are TRBV28 and TRBJ2-4; TRBD2 is a possible D gene (6 bases). The V gene's germline CDR1 is MDHEN and CDR2 SYDVKM. The CDR3 totals 14 residues. Trimming shortened V by 3 bases and J by 8 bases, and 14 bases separated the two germline ends. As DNA, the CDR3 is TGTGCCAGCAGTTTGGGGGGAGTCTCGGACATTCAGTACTTC. Its translation is CASSLGGVSDIQYF.

The chain uses TRBV4-3 and TRBJ2-1; a weak D match, TRBD2 (5 bases). This CDR3 is 12 amino acids long. Germline V gives CDR1 LGHNA, CDR2 YSLEER. Trimming cost V 1 base and J 12 bases, with 10 bases left between them. CDR3 amino acids: CASSQGGDGQFF. The DNA for the CDR3 is TGCGCCAGCAGCCAAGGGGGAGACGGGCAGTTCTTC.

The chain couples TRBV11-2 to TRBJ1-1; 7 bases agree with TRBD1. With V trimmed by 2 bases and J by 5 bases, 5 bases remained unmatched. There are 14 residues in the CDR3. Germline V gene data show CDR1 as SGHAT and CDR2 as FQNNGV. CDR3: CASSLRGRETEAFF. Here the CDR3 DNA reads TGTGCCAGCAGCTTAAGGGGGCGAGAAACTGAAGCTTTCTTT.

The V gene is TRBV28, the J gene TRBJ1-1; TRBD1 is a possible D gene (5 bases). The germline V gene has CDR1 MDHEN and CDR2 SYDVKM. V lost 5 bases, J lost 2 bases, and 18 bases lay in between. The CDR3 has 16 residues. The chain's CDR3 is CASSPGKGLLNTEAFF. The CDR3 DNA reads as TGTGCCAGCAGTCCGGGTAAGGGACTGCTCAACACTGAAGCTTTCTTT.

This clone was recorded once. The rearrangement joins TRBV12-3 or TRBV12-4 to TRBJ2-1; D possibly corresponds to TRBD2 (6 bases). V dropped 10 bases and J dropped 6 bases, with 16 bases sitting between them. The CDR3 is 13 residues long. In DNA, the CDR3 is TGTGCCACCAAATCCGCGGGGCTCAATGAGCAGTTCTTC. Protein product: CATKSAGLNEQFF.

The chain combines TRBV27 with TRBJ2-7, with 8 bases matching TRBD1. This CDR3 region has 15 residues. The V gene end was trimmed by 4 bases and the J gene end by 2 bases; junction bases not matched to a gene: 7. Germline V lookup: CDR1 MNHEY, CDR2 SMNVEV (reference sequence). The DNA of the CDR3 is TGTGCCAGCAGTTCCCAGGGGACAGGAGCCTACGAGCAGTACTTC. This encodes CASSSQGTGAYEQYF.